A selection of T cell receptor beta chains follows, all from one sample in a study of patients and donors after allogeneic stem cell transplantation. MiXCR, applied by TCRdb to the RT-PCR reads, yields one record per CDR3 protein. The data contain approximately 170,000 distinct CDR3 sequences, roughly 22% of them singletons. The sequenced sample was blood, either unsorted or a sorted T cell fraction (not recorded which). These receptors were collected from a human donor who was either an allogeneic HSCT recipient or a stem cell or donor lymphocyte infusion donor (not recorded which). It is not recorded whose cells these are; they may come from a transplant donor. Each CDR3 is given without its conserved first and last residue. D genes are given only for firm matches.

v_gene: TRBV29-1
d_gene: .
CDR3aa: SVDYTRQDHYGYT

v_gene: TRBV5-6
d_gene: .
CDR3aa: ASSPSPKNTEAF

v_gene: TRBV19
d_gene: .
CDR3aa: ASSTGGLPYNHEQF

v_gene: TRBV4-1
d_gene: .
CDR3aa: ASSQKIGTARTHTGELF

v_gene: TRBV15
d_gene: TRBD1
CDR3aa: ATSRAGTGGYQPQH

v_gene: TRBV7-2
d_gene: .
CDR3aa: ASSLNQGGRDTQY

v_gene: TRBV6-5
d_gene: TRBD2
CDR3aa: ASSYSYGGSTDTQY

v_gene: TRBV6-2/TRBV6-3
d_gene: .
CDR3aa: ASSYPRSEQY

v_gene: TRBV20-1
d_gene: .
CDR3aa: SARDKGATNTEAF

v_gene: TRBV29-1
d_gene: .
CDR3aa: SVDSAVYGYT

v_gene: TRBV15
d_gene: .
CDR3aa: ATSSVERGPYEQY

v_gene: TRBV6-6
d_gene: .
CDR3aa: ASTDSYYGYT

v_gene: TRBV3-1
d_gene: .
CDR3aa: ASSQDHGDLSYEQY

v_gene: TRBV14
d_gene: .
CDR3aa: ASSRQYTEAF

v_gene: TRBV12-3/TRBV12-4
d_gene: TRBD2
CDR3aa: ASSPGTSGGEKYEQY

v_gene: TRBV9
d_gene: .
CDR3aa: ASSQGGGAEKLF

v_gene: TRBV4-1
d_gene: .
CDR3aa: ASSQGGTGKYNEQF

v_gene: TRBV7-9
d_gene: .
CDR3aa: ASSPGGQFDNEQF

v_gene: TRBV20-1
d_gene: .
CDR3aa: SAREQATGSPLH

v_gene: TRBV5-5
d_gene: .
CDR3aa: ASSLPRVDTGELF

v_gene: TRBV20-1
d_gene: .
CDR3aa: SARGGFFADTQY

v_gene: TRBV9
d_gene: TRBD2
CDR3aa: ASRPTSGGDNEQF

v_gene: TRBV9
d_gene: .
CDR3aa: ASSSRKGGDTEAF

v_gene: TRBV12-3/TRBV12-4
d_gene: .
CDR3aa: ASSLGVPPQH

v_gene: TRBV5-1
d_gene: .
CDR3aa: ASSLGDAQETQY

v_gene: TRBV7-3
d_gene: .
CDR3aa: ASSLILGSGYEQF

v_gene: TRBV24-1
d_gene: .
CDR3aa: ATSDFSRNEQF

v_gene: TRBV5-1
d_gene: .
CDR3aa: ASSLGQMGGELF

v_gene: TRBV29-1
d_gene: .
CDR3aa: SVDGRAQETQY

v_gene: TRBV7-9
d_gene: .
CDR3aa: ASSLGNTDTEAF

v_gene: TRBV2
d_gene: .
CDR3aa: ASRSLALQRDEQF

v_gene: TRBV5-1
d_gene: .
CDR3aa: ASISRSGDPYNEQF

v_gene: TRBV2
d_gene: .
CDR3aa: ASSDRGNRYGELF

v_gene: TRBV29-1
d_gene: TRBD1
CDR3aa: SVNRLGQDGYT

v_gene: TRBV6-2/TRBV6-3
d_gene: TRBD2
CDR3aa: ASSYSTRSGGFTNNEQF

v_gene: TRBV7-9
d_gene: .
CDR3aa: ASSFSGVGTGELF

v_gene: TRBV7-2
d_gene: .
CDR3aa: ASSIRSSVSAGELF

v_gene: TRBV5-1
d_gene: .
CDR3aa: ASPRTRTNEKLF

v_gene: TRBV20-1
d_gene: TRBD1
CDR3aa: SAPRLYRDSDEGVYGYT

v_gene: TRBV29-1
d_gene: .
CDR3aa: SATSQGAYGYT

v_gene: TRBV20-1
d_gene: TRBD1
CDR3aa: SARDWTGDPNYGYT

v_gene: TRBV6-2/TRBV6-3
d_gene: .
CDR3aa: ASSTWTASTDTQY

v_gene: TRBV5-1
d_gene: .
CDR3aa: ASSVGTLNEKLF

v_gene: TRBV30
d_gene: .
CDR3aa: AWTPDYNSPLH

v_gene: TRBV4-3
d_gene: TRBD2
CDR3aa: ASSQVAGEGYEQY

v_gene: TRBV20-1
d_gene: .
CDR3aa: SARSAGPYNEQF

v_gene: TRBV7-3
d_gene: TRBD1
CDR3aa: ASSRQQGTEAF

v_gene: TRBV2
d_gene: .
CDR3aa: ASRKRGNSYNEQF

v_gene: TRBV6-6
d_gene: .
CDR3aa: ASSRQGAQPQH

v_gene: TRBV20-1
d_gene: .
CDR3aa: SAHRDAYEQY

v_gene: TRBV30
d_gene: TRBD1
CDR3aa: AWSFRTGGNTIY

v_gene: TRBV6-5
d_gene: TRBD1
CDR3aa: ASSYSVMTGQKETQY

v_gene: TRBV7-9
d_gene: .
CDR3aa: ASSLARTTYEQY

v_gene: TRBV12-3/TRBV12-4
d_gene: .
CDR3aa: ASSFTQGSNQPQH